Described below is a single TCR beta chain sequence and its context. As yet, its antigen is unknown. Clones were read by immunoSEQ multiplex PCR, and TCRdb kept only the in-frame ones, dropping some. The sample shows approximately 340,000 clones, roughly 94% of them seen only once. This entry comes from a study of Ad26.COV2.S vaccination and SARS-CoV-2 variants. Study findings and constraints: Substantial breadth in spike-specific CD8+ and CD4+ T cell responses was reportedly seen after vaccination. Spike-specific TCR breadth in vaccine recipients exceeded that seen in placebo recipients. There was a possibility that the TCR breadth and depth analyses underestimated total T cell responses. Across vaccine and placebo recipients, the breadth of non-spike TCRs was similar.

The source is a human donor who had recovered from COVID-19. The sample in question was peripheral blood, obtained after recovery from COVID-19.

CDR3 residues: CASSLKDSYGYTF. For the CDR3, the DNA is TGTGCCAGCAGCCTCAAAGACAGCTATGGCTACACCTTC. The rearrangement joins TRBV3-1 (or the pseudogene TRBV3-2) to TRBJ1-2; TRBD1 might be the D (5 bases). The CDR3 loop spans 13 amino acids. The V end lost 4 bases, the J end lost 4 bases, and 10 bases lay between the germline ends. Germline V gene lookup returns CDR1 LGHDT and CDR2 YNNKEL (reference sequence).